This T cell receptor beta chain was profiled in a study of blood T cell repertoires in COVID-19. V shed 2 bases and J 7 bases; nucleotides not matched to a gene: 2. The CDR3 loop spans 14 amino acids. The germline gives CDR1 LGHNA, CDR2 YNFKEQ. Method: immunoSEQ multiplex PCR; TCRdb's copy keeps in-frame clones and lacks some. The sample carries a few hundred thousand clones, about nine tenths recorded once. Researchers sorted participants into cohorts using their self-reported clinical history. This clonotype was obtained from a woman under 30 who had recovered from COVID-19. The chain carries TRBV4-2 and TRBJ1-4, with 9 bases identical to TRBD1. The sample taken for sequencing was PBMCs or T cells enriched from blood (not recorded which). The CDR3 protein is CASSQMDRGEKLFF. The CDR3 DNA reads TGTGCCAGCAGCCAAATGGACAGGGGTGAAAAACTGTTTTTT.